The 8 T cell receptor beta chains below were found in one sample sequenced in a study of cytomegalovirus exposure and HLA in healthy donors. PCR amplification relied on 60 Vbeta primers (plus 13 Jbeta primers). Data came from immunoSEQ multiplex PCR; TCRdb stores just in-frame clones and leaves some out. The sample contains around 140,000 clones, more than 8% of which appear only once. Sequencing used PBMCs. These receptors were obtained from a man aged 50 or older in good health and CMV-seronegative.

The J gene is TRBJ2-1, the V gene TRBV5-1; 8 bases match TRBD2. Germline trimming cut 7 bases from V and 9 bases from J; bases unmatched to any gene: 12. The CDR3 consists of 14 residues. CDR1 SGHRS and CDR2 YFSETQ come from the germline V gene. The DNA of the CDR3 is TGCGCCAGCGAGTTACAGCGGGAGCGCGGTGAGCAGTTCTTC. This translates into CASELQRERGEQFF.

The V and J genes are TRBV29-1 and TRBJ1-5; a possible D gene is TRBD1 (6 bases). The CDR3 covers 14 residues. With 6 bases removed from V and 9 bases from J, the gap between germline ends came to 21 bases. CDR1 SQVTM and CDR2 ANQGSEA come from the germline V gene. As DNA, the CDR3 is TGCAGCGTGAGCGACCGGCAGGGGAAATGGCCCCAGCATTTT. Protein: CSVSDRQGKWPQHF.

This clone has a handful of counts. The chain joins TRBV30 to TRBJ1-6; D may be TRBD1 (5 bases). The CDR3 totals 14 residues. Germline loops: CDR1 GTSNPN, CDR2 SVGIG (reference sequence). Trimming shortened V by 2 bases and J by 10 bases, and 15 bases separated the two germline ends. CDR3 protein: CAWSNTGRLSPLHF. The DNA for the CDR3 is TGTGCCTGGAGTAACACAGGACGATTGTCACCCCTCCACTTT.

There are a few counts of this clone. The chain carries TRBV28 and TRBJ2-7; 10 bases line up with TRBD2. The V segment lost 7 bases and the J segment 2 bases; nucleotides outside the gene matches: 5. CDR1 MDHEN and CDR2 SYDVKM come from the germline V gene. CDR3 length: 14 amino acids. The CDR3 loop reads CASTKAGGTYEQYF. The CDR3 nucleotides are TGTGCCAGCACCAAAGCGGGGGGGACCTACGAGCAGTACTTC.

V is TRBV18 and J is TRBJ2-7, with D possibly being TRBD2 (5 bases). CDR1 is KGHSH and CDR2 is LQKENI in the germline V gene. CDR3 length: 11 amino acids. V was cut by 6 bases and J by 6 bases, with 9 bases left in between. The CDR3 bases are TGTGCCAGCTCGTCAGAGGGCGAGCAGTACTTC. This translates into CASSSEGEQYF.

The V gene is TRBV19, the J gene TRBJ1-4, with unresolved D. The germline V gene encodes CDR1 LNHDA and CDR2 SQIVND (reference sequence). V lost 1 base and J 0 bases, leaving 3 bases between the germline ends. CDR3 size: 14 residues. Here the CDR3 reads CASSIAATNEKLFF. For the CDR3, the DNA is TGTGCCAGTAGTATAGCGGCAACTAATGAAAAACTGTTTTTT.

V and J are TRBV5-1 and TRBJ2-7; perhaps TRBD1 as D (6 bases). Trimming shortened V by 6 bases and J by 3 bases, and 16 bases separated the two germline ends. The CDR3 runs to 14 residues. The V gene's germline CDR1 is SGHRS and CDR2 YFSETQ. The CDR3 sequence: CASTPEVRGYEQYF. The CDR3 DNA reads as TGCGCCAGCACCCCCGAAGTCAGGGGCTACGAGCAGTACTTC. Full variable domain (rest looked up from reference TRBV5-1 and TRBJ2-7): KAGVTQTPRYLIKTRGQQVTLSCSPISGHRSVSWYQQTPGQGLQFLFEYFSETQRNKGNFPGRFSGRQFSNSRSEMNVSTLELGDSALYLCASTPEVRGYEQYFGPGTRLTVT.

This clone was detected only a few times. The chain uses TRBV18 and TRBJ1-5; 11 nucleotides align to TRBD1. The length of the CDR3 is 14 residues. Germline loops: CDR1 KGHSH, CDR2 LQKENI. Trimming at V came to 4 bases and at J to 6 bases, leaving 2 bases not matched to a gene. The CDR3: CASSQGQGAQPQHF. CDR3 DNA sequence: TGTGCCAGCTCACAAGGACAGGGGGCTCAGCCCCAGCATTTT.